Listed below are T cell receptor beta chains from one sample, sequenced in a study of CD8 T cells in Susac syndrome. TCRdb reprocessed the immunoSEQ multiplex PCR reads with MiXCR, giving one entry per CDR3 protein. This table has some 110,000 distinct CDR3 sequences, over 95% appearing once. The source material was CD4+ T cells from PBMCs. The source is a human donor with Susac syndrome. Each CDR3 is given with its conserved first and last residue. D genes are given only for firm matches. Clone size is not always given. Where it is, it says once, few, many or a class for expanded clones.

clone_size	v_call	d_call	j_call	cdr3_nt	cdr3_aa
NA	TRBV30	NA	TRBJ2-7	TGTGCCTGGAGTGGCTTGACGGTTGCCTACGAGCAGTACTTC	CAWSGLTVAYEQYF
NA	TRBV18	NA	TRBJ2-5	TGTGCCAGCTCACCACTCATCCAAGAGACCCAGTACTTC	CASSPLIQETQYF
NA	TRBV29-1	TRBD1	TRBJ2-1	TGCAGCGCGGACAGGGGTAAGGATGAGCAGTTCTTC	CSADRGKDEQFF
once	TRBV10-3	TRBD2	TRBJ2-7	TGTGCCATCAGACAAGCGGGGAGCGAGCAGTACTTC	CAIRQAGSEQYF
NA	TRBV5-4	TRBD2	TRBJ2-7	TGTGCCAGCAGCCAAGGACTAGCGGGAGGCTCCTACGAGCAGTACTTC	CASSQGLAGGSYEQYF
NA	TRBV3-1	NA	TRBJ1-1	TGTGCCAGCAGCTTCAGAAGCACTGAAGCTTTCTTT	CASSFRSTEAFF
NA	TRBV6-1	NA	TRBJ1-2	TGTGCCAGCAGTTATGGCCCCGGGACGTACTATGGCTACACCTTC	CASSYGPGTYYGYTF
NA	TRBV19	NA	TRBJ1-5	TGTGCCATTGGGGCCCGTTCCGGGCCCCAGCATTTT	CAIGARSGPQHF
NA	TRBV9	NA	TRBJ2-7	TGTGCCAGCAGTATTGGACAGCACCTCGAGCAGTACTTC	CASSIGQHLEQYF
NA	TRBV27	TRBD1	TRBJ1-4	TGTGCCAGCAGTTTACAGGGGGCTAATGAAAAACTGTTTTTT	CASSLQGANEKLFF
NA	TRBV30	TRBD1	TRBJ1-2	TGTGCCTGGAACGAAGGACAGGGCTATGGCTACACCTTC	CAWNEGQGYGYTF
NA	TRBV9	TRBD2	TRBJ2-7	TGTGCCAGCAGCCCCGGGACTAGCGGTTTCACCTACGAGCAGTACTTC	CASSPGTSGFTYEQYF
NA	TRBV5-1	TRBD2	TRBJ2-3	TGCGCCAGCAGCTTGATGGGACTAGCGGGGGGCACAGATACGCAGTATTTT	CASSLMGLAGGTDTQYF
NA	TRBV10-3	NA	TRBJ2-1	TGTGCCATCAGCCGGGACAGGGGAGGCCTAGCGGGAGGAAGCGAGCAGTTCTTC	CAISRDRGGLAGGSEQFF
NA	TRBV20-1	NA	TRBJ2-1	TGCAGTGCCCCGGGACGGGAGTACAATGAGCAGTTCTTC	CSAPGREYNEQFF
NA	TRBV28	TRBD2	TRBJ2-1	TGTGCCAGCAGGCCCGGGACTAGCCCAAACAATGAGCAGTTCTTC	CASRPGTSPNNEQFF
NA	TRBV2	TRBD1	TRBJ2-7	TGTGCCAGCTCAGGGGGCCCCTACGAGCAGTACTTC	CASSGGPYEQYF
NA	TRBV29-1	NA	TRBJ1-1	TGCAGCGTTGATGCAGGGACCTCGAACACTGAAGCTTTCTTT	CSVDAGTSNTEAFF
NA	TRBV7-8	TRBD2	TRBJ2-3	TGTGCCAGCAGCTTAGTGGGATACCGGGAGGGCCGGGCAGATACGCAGTATTTT	CASSLVGYREGRADTQYF
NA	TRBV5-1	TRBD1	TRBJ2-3	TGCGCCAGCAGGTTGGGACAGGGGACGGGAGATACGCAGTATTTT	CASRLGQGTGDTQYF
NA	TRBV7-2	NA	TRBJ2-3	TGTGCCAGCAGCTTATCAGCGGTCACAGATACGCAGTATTTT	CASSLSAVTDTQYF
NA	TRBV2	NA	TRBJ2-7	TGTGCCAGCACCGGGTGGGGGGATCGACACGAGCAGTACTTC	CASTGWGDRHEQYF
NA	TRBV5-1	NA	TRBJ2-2	TGCGCCAGCAGCCACCTAATGACCGGGGAGCTGTTTTTT	CASSHLMTGELFF
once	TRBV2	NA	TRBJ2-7	TGTGCCAGCAGTCAGGACGGCATTGGGGAGCAGTACTTC	CASSQDGIGEQYF
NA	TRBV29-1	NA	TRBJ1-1	TGCAGCGTTGTAAAAGGGGCAGGTGAAGCTTTCTTT	CSVVKGAGEAFF
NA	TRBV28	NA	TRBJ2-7	TGTGCCAGCAGTTTAAGTCGAGAAACCCTCGGGCAGTACTTC	CASSLSRETLGQYF
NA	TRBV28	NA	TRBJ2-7	TGTGCCAGCAGTGTAGTCACTGAGGGCTACGAGCAGTACTTC	CASSVVTEGYEQYF
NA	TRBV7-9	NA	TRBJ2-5	TGTGCCAGCAGCTTAGAGGGAGGAAGGGGAAAAGAGACCCAGTACTTC	CASSLEGGRGKETQYF